Sequencing of this T cell receptor beta chain was carried out in a study of CD8+ T cells in alopecia areata. Overall study results and limits: Sequence data from scalp samples additionally include resident alphabeta T cells of normal skin.

The CDR3 extends over 13 amino acids. V was pared by 2 bases and J by 0 bases, with 3 bases between. Germline lookup yields CDR1 LGHNA and CDR2 YNLKQL (reference sequence). Following extraction, RNA underwent reverse transcription to cDNA, which served as the sequencing template. Using immunoSEQ multiplex PCR, the repertoire was profiled, and TCRdb retains in-frame clones only, with some absent. The sample presents more than 1,500 clones, none singletons. This clone was seen ten or more times. Its antigen is not known. The genes are named according to mouse. Coverage ceases 4 residues before the CDR3 finishes, and the germline J gene fills in the end. Sample time point: mouse skin at time of skin grafting.

V gene TRBV5 combines with J gene TRBJ2-3; no clear D. Sample: skin, taken at week 0. The sequence came from a C3H/HeJ mouse with alopecia areata. For this strain, the MHC haplotype corresponds to H2-k. The CDR3 DNA, read in part, is TGTGCCAGCAGCCAAAATAGTGCAGAA. This codes for CASSQNSAE. The entire CDR3 protein is CASSQNSAETLYF.